Reported below is one T cell receptor beta chain. Each CDR3 protein gets one entry after TCRdb re-called the 5' RACE reads with MiXCR. The table records fewer than 600,000 distinct CDR3 sequences, approximately 21% of them present only once. The data stem from a study of T-cell memory formation after mild COVID-19. From germline, CDR1 is MNHEY and CDR2 SVGEGT. The junction had 2 bases not matched to a gene; V was cut back by 2 bases and J by 2 bases. The CDR3 consists of 14 residues. The chain employs TRBV6-2 or TRBV6-3 and TRBJ2-5; 7 nucleotides line up with TRBD1. The sample taken for sequencing was PBMCs or a T cell subset sorted from them (not recorded which). The origin of this receptor is an adult woman who had mild COVID-19 (a few samples of this study predate the infection). Cell type and time point are not known. CDR3 sequence: CASSYLDRQETQYF. The CDR3 nucleotides are TGTGCCAGCAGTTACCTGGACAGGCAAGAGACCCAGTACTTC.